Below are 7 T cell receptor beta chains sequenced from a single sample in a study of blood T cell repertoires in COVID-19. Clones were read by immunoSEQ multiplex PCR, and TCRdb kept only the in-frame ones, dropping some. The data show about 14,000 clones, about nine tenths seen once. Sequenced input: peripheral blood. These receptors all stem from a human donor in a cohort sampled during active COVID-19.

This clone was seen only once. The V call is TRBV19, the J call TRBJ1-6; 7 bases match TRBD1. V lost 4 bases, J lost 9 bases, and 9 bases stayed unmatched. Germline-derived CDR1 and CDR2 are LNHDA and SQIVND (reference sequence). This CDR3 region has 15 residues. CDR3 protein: CASSTPGQQSSPLHF. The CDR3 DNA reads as TGTGCCAGTAGTACCCCGGGACAGCAATCTTCACCCCTCCACTTT.

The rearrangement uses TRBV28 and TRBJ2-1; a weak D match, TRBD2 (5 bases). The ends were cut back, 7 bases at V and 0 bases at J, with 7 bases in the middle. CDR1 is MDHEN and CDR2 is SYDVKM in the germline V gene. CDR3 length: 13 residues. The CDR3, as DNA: TGTGCCAGCATAGCGTTCTCCTACAATGAGCAGTTCTTC. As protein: CASIAFSYNEQFF.

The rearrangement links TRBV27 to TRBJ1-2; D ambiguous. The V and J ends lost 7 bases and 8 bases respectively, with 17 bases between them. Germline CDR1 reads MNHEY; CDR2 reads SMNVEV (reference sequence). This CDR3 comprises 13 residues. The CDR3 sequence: CASKASATGGYTF. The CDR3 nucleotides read TGTGCCAGCAAAGCTTCAGCGACGGGAGGCTACACCTTC.

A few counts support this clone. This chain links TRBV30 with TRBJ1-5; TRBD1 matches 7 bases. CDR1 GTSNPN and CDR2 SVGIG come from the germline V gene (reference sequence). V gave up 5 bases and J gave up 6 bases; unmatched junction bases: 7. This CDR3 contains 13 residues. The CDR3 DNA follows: TGTGCCTGGGGCCCACAGGGGACTCAGCCCCAGCATTTT. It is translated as CAWGPQGTQPQHF.

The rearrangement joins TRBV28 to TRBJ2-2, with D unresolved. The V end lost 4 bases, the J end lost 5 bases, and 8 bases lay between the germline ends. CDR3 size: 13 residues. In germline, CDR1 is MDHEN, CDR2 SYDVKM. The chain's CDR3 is CASSSLQTGELFF. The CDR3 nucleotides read TGTGCCAGCAGTTCCTTGCAGACCGGGGAGCTGTTTTTT.

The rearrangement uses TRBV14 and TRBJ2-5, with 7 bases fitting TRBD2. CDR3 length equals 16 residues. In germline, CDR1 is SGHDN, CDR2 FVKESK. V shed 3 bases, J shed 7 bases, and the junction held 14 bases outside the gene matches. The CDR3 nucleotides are TGTGCCAGCAGCCACCCCGGGGGGTGGCCGGGCGGGACCCAGTACTTC. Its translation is CASSHPGGWPGGTQYF.

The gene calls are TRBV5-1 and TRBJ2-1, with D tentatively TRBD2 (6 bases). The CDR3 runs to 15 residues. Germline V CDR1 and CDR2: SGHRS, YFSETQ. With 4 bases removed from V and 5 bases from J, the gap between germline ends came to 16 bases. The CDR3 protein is CASSLIFGGDNEQFF. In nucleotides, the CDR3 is TGCGCCAGCAGCCTGATTTTTGGAGGGGACAATGAGCAGTTCTTC.